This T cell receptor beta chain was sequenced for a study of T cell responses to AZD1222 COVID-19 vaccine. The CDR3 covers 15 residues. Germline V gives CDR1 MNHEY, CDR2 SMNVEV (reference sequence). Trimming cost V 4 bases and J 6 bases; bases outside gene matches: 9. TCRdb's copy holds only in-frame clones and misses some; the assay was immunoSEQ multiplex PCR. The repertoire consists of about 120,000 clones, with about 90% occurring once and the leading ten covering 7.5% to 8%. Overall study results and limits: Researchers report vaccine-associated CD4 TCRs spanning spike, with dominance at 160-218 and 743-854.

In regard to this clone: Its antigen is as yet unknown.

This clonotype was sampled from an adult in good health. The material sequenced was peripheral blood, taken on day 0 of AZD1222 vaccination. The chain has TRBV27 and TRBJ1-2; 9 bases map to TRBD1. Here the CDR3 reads CASSSPGQGMNGYTF. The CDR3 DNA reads TGTGCCAGCAGTTCCCCAGGACAGGGGATGAATGGCTACACCTTC.